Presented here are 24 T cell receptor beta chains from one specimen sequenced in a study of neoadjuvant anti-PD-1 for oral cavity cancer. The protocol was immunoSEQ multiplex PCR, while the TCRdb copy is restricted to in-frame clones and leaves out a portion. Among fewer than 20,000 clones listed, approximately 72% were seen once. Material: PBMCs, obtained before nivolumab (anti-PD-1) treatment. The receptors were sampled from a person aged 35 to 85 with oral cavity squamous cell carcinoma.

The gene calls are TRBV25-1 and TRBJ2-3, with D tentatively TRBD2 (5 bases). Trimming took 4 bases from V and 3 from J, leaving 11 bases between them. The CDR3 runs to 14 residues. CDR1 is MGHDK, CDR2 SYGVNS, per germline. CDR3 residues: CASSVTGGTDTQYF. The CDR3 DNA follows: TGTGCCAGCAGTGTCACGGGCGGGACAGATACGCAGTATTTT.

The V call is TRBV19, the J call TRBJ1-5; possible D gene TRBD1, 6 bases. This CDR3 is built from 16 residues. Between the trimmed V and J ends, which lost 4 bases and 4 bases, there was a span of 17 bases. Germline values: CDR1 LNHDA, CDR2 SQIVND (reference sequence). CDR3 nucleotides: TGTGCCAGTAGTACCCACTGGGACACTCAAAATCAGCCCCAGCATTTT. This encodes CASSTHWDTQNQPQHF.

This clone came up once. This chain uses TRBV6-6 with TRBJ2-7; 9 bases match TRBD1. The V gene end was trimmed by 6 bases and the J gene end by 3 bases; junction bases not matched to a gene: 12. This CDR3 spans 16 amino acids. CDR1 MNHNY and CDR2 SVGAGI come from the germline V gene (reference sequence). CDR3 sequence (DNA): TGTGCCAGCAGCCCCCAGACGGGACAGGGAATCTACGAGCAGTACTTC. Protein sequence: CASSPQTGQGIYEQYF.

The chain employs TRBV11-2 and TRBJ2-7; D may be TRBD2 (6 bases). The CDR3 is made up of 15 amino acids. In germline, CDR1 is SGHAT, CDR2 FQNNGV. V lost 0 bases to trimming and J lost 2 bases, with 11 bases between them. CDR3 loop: CASSLDGRVTYEQYF. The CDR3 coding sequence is TGTGCCAGCAGCTTAGACGGGAGAGTCACCTACGAGCAGTACTTC. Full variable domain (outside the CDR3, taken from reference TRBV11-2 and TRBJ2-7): EAGVAQSPRYKIIEKRQSVAFWCNPISGHATLYWYQQILGQGPKLLIQFQNNGVVDDSQLPKDRFSAERLKGVDSTLKIQPAKLEDSAVYLCASSLDGRVTYEQYFGPGTRLTVT.

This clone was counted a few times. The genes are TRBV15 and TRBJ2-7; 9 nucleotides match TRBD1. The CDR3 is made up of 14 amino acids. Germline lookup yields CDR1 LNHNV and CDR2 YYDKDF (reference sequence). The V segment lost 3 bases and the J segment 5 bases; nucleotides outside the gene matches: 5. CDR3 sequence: CATSRAGTGHEQYF. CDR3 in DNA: TGTGCCACCAGCAGGGCGGGGACAGGGCACGAGCAGTACTTC.

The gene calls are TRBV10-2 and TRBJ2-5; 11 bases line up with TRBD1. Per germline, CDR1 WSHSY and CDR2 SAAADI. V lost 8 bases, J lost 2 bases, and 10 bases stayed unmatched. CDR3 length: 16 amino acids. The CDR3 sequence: CASRGQGAGLQETQYF. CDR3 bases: TGCGCCAGCCGAGGACAGGGGGCCGGGTTACAAGAGACCCAGTACTTC.

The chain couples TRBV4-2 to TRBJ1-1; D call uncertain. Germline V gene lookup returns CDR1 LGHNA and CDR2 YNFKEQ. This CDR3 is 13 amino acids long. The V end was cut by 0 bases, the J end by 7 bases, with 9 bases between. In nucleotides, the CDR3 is TGTGCCAGCAGCCAAGACGTTTACGGTGAAGCTTTCTTT. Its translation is CASSQDVYGEAFF.

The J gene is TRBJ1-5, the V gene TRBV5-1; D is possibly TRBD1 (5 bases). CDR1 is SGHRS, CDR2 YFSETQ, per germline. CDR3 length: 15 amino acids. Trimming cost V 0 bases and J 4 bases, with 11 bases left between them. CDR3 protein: CASSLEAGPNQPQHF. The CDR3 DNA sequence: TGCGCCAGCAGCTTGGAGGCAGGGCCGAATCAGCCCCAGCATTTT.

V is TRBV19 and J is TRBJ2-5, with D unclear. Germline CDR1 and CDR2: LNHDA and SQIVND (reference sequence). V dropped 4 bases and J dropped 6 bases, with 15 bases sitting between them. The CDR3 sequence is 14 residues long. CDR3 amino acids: CASSSWVDGKTQYF. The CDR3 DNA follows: TGTGCCAGTAGTAGCTGGGTTGATGGGAAGACCCAGTACTTC.

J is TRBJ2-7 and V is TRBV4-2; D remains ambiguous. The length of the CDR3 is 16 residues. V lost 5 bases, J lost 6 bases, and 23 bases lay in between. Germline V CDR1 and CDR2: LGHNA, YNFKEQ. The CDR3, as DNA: TGTGCCAGCAGCATCCAGGAAGGATTTTCTAGTGGCGAGCAGTACTTC. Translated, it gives CASSIQEGFSSGEQYF.

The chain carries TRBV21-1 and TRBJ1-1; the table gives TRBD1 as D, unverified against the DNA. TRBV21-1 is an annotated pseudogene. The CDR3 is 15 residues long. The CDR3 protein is CASSWGTGGHTEAFF. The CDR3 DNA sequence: TGTGCCAGCAGCTGGGGGACAGGGGGACACACTGAAGCTTTCTTT.

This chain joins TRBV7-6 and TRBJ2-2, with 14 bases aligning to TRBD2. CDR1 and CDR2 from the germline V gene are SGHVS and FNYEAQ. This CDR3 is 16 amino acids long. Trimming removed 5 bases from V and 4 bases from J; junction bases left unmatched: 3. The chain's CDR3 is CASSPGLAGATGELFF. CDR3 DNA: TGTGCCAGCAGCCCGGGACTAGCGGGAGCCACCGGGGAGCTGTTTTTT.

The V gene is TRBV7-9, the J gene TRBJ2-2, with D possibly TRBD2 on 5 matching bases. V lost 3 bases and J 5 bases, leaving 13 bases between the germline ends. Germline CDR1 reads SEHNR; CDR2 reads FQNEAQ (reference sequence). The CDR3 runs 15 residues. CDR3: CASSFISLATGELFF. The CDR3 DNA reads TGTGCCAGCAGCTTCATATCTCTAGCAACCGGGGAGCTGTTTTTT. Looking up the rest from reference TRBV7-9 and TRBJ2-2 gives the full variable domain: DTGVSQNPRHKITKRGQNVTFRCDPISEHNRLYWYRQTLGQGPEFLTYFQNEAQLEKSRLLSDRFSAERPKGSFSTLEIQRTEQGDSAMYLCASSFISLATGELFFGEGSRLTVL.

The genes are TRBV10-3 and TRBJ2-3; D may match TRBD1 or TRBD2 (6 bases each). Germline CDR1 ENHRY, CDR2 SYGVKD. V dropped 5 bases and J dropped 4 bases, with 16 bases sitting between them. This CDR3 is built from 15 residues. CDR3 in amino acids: CAISPLRGESDTQYF. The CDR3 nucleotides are TGTGCCATCAGTCCTTTGAGGGGGGAATCAGATACGCAGTATTTT.

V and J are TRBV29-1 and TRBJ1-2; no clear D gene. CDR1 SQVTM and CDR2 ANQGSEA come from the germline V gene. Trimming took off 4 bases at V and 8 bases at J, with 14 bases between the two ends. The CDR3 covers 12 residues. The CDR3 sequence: CSVASTRDGYTF. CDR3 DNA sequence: TGCAGCGTTGCTTCCACCCGAGACGGCTACACCTTC.

The CDR3 sequence: CASSLRGLAGGLKETQYF. CDR3 sequence (DNA): TGTGCCAGCAGTTTACGGGGGCTAGCGGGAGGGTTGAAAGAGACCCAGTACTTC. The V and J genes are TRBV27 and TRBJ2-5; the match to TRBD2 covers 12 bases. V was clipped by 2 bases and J by 3 bases; unmatched bases: 10. Looked up from germline, CDR1 is MNHEY and CDR2 is SMNVEV (reference sequence). The CDR3 contains 18 residues.

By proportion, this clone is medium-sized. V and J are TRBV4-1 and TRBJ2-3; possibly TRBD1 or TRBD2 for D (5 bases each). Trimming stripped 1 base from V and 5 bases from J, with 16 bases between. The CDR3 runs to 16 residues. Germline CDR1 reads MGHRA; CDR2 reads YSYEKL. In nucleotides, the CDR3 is TGCGCCAGCAGCCAAGTAGCGACCGCTGGGGGAGATACGCAGTATTTT. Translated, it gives CASSQVATAGGDTQYF.

This CDR3 reads CASSGRATYEQYF. Here the CDR3 DNA reads TGTGCCAGTAGTGGCCGGGCCACCTACGAGCAGTACTTC. V usage is TRBV19 and J usage is TRBJ2-7; D call uncertain. Germline values: CDR1 LNHDA, CDR2 SQIVND (reference sequence). CDR3 size: 13 residues. The germline V and J ends were trimmed by 5 bases and 2 bases, with 10 bases remaining between them.

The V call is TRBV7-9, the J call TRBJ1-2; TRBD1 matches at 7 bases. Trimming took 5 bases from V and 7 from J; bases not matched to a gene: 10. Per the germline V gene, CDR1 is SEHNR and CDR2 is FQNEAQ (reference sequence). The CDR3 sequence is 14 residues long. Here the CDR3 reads CASSAMTGSGGYTF. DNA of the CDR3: TGTGCCAGCAGCGCCATGACAGGGTCGGGTGGCTACACCTTC.

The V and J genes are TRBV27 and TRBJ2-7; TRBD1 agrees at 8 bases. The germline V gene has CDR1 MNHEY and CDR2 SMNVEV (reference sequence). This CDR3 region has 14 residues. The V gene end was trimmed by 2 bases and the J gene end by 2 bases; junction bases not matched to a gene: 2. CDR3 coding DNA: TGTGCCAGCAGTTTAATACAGGGGGCCTACGAGCAGTACTTC. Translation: CASSLIQGAYEQYF.

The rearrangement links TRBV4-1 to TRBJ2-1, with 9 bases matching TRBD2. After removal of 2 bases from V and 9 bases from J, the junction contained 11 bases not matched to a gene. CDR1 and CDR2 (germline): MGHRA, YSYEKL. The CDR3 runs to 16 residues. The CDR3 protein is CASSQNPGTSRFEQFF. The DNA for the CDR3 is TGCGCCAGCAGCCAAAACCCCGGGACTAGCAGATTTGAGCAGTTCTTC.

This chain's CDR3 is CASSSPDRVHSRTEAFF. CDR3 nucleotide sequence: TGCGCCAGCAGTTCCCCTGACCGGGTTCATAGCAGGACTGAAGCTTTCTTT. The chain carries TRBV5-1 and TRBJ1-1, with unresolved D. This CDR3 is 17 amino acids long. CDR1 and CDR2 (germline): SGHRS, YFSETQ. Trimming removed 5 bases at V and 5 bases at J, with 25 bases between.

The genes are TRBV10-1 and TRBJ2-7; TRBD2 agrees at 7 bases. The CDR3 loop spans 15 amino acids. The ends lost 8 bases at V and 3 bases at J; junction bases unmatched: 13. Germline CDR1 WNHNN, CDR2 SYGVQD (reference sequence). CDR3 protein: CASSRGEAGNYEQYF. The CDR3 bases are TGCGCCAGCTCCCGCGGGGAAGCGGGGAACTACGAGCAGTACTTC.

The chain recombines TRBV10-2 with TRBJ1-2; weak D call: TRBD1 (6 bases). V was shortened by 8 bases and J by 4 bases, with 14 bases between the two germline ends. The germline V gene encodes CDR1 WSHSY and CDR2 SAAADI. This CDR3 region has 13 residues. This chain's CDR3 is CASGGSATYGYTF. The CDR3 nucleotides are TGCGCCAGCGGGGGCTCAGCAACCTATGGCTACACCTTC.